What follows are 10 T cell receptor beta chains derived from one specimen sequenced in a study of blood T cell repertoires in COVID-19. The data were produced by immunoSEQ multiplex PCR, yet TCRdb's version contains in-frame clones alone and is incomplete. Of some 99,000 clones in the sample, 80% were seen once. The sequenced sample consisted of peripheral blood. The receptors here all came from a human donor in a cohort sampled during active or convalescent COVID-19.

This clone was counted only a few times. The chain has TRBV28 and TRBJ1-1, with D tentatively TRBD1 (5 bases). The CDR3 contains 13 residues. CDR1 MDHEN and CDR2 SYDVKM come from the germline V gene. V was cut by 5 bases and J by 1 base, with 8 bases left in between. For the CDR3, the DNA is TGTGCCAGCAGTACGACAGCGAACACTGAAGCTTTCTTT. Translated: CASSTTANTEAFF.

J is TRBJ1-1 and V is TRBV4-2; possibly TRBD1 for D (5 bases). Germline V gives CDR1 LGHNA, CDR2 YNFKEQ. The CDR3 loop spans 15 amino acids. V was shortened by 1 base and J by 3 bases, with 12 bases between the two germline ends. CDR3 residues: CASSQGWGGDTEAFF. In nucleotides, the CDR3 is TGTGCCAGCAGCCAAGGGTGGGGAGGGGACACTGAAGCTTTCTTT.

CDR3 sequence (DNA): TGTGCCAGCAACCTGACAGGGGTCACTGAAGCTTTCTTT. It encodes CASNLTGVTEAFF. The genes are TRBV6-5 and TRBJ1-1; 8 positions agree with TRBD1. The CDR3 loop spans 13 amino acids. The germline V gene encodes CDR1 MNHEY and CDR2 SVGAGI. Germline trimming cut 7 bases from V and 4 bases from J; bases unmatched to any gene: 5.

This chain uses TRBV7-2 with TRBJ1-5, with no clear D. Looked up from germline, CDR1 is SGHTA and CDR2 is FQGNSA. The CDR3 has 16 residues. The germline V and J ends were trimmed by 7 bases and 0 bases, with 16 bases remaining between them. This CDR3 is CASTSGRIYSNQPQHF. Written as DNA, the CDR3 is TGTGCCAGCACCTCGGGAAGAATTTATAGCAATCAGCCCCAGCATTTT.

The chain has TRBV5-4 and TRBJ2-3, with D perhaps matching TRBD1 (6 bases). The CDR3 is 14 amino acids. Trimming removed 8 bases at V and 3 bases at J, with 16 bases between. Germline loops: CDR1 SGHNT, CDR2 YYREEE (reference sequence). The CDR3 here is CASTWGQGTDTQYF. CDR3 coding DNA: TGTGCCAGTACTTGGGGCCAGGGGACAGATACGCAGTATTTT.

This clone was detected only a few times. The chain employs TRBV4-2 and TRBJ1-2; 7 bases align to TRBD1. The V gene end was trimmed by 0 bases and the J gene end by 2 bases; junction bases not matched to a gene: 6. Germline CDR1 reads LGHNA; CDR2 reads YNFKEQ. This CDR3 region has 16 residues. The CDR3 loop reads CASSQDGWGQNYGYTF. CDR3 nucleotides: TGTGCCAGCAGCCAAGATGGCTGGGGACAGAACTATGGCTACACCTTC.

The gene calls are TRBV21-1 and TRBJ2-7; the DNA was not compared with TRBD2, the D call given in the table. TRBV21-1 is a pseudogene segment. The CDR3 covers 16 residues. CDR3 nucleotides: TGTGCCAGCCCAAGGGGGCTAGCGGGGACCCACTACGAGCAGTACTTC. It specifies CASPRGLAGTHYEQYF.

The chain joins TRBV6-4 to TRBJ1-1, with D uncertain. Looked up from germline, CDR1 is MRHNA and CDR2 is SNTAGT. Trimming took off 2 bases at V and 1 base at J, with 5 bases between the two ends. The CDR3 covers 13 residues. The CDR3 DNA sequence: TGTGCCAGCAGTGACGAGAGGAACACTGAAGCTTTCTTT. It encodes CASSDERNTEAFF.

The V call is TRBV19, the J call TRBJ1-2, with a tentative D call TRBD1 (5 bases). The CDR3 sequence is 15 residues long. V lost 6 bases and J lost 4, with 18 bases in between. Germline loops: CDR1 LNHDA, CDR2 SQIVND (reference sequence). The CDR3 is CASSEQGLVGYGYTF. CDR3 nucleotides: TGTGCCAGTAGCGAGCAGGGCCTGGTGGGCTATGGCTACACCTTC.

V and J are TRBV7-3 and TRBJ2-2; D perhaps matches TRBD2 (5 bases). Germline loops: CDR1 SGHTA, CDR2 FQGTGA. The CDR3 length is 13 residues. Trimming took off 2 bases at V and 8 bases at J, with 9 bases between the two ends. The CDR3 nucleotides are TGTGCCAGCAGCTTAGGGAGTCGGGGGGAGCTGTTTTTT. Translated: CASSLGSRGELFF.